This TCR beta chain was captured by sequencing in a study of low-dose radiotherapy and immunotherapy resistance in tumors. Study summary: Cohort 1 received 0.5 Gy per fraction every 2 weeks, totaling 6.5 Gy. Fractions of 1 Gy went to Cohort 2 every two weeks, for 13 Gy over 26 weeks.

The V end lost 5 bases, the J end lost 0 bases, and 12 bases lay between the germline ends. CDR1 and CDR2 (germline): SEHNR, FQNEAQ (reference sequence). The CDR3 spans 15 residues. This clonotype has a count of ten or more. First-strand cDNA relied on TRAV- and TRBV-specific primers spanning alpha and beta chains. Amplification, which lasted roughly 20 PCR cycles, used a constant-region primer and V-primer adapter to amplify TCRs. TCRdb redid the calling of the reads with MiXCR, one entry per CDR3 protein. Of tens of thousands of distinct CDR3 sequences in the sample, about 28% are singletons; the top ten hold less than 4%. Time point described: before trial treatment. The donors, trial participants, received nivolumab, ipilimumab, aspirin, low-dose cyclophosphamide and low-dose radiotherapy.

The chain has TRBV7-9 and TRBJ2-3; D is possibly TRBD1 or TRBD2 (5 bases each). This clonotype was sampled from a male donor with gallbladder cancer. This specimen was PBMCs, taken before treatment. The CDR3 DNA reads as TGTGCCAGCAGCCGGGACGGGACGAGCACAGATACGCAGTATTTT. Protein: CASSRDGTSTDTQYF.